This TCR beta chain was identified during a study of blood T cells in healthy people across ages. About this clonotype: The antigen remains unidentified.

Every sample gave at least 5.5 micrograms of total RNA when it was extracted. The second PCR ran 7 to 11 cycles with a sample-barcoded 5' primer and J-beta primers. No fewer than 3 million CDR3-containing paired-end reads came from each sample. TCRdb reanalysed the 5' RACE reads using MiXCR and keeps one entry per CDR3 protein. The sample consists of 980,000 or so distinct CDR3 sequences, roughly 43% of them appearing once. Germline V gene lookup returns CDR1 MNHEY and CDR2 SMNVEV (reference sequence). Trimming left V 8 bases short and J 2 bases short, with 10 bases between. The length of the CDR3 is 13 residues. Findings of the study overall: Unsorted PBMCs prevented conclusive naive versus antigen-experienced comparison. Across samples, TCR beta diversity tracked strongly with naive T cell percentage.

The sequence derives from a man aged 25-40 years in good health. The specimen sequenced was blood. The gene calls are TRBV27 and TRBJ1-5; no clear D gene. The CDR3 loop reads CASGLWGNQPQHF. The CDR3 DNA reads TGTGCCAGCGGGCTCTGGGGCAATCAGCCCCAGCATTTT.